The source of this T cell receptor beta chain is a study of shared clonotypes between healthy human individuals. The protocol was immunoSEQ multiplex PCR, while the TCRdb copy is restricted to in-frame clones and leaves out a portion. The sample lists a few million clones; 90% to 95% were seen once. CDR1 MGHRA and CDR2 YSYEKL come from the germline V gene. The CDR3 runs 16 residues. V shed 4 bases, J shed 2 bases, and the junction held 8 bases outside the gene matches. The TCR comes from a man between 18 and 35 years old in good health. Sequencing used naive CD4+ T cells sorted from blood. Regarding subset: CD45RA+ positively selected. V is TRBV4-1 and J is TRBJ2-7, with 10 bases lining up with TRBD1. The CDR3 sequence: CASSPGPGQGTYEQYF. The CDR3, as DNA: TGCGCCAGCAGCCCCGGTCCGGGACAGGGGACCTACGAGCAGTACTTC.